Listed below are T cell receptor beta chains from one sample, sequenced in a study of response to subunit inactivated influenza vaccine. A single record per CDR3 protein comes from TCRdb applying MiXCR to the RT-PCR reads. The sample records fewer than 400,000 distinct CDR3 sequences, 20% to 25% being singletons. Sequences were derived from PBMCs from blood, sampled about 20 months after vaccination. All receptors derive from a man aged 50 to 69 who received an inactivated influenza vaccine. Each CDR3 is given without its conserved first and last residue.

V	J	CDR3
TRBV3-1	TRBJ2-7	ASSQEGYRDRGNEQY
TRBV28	TRBJ1-2	ASSPSDRIGGGYT
TRBV7-2	TRBJ2-3	ASTRGPTDTQY
TRBV9	TRBJ2-7	ASSPRTGSSYEQY
TRBV6-1	TRBJ2-3	ASTDLGTGGTDTQY
TRBV19	TRBJ2-1	ASSSGGGNYNEQF
TRBV6-1	TRBJ1-1	ASSPRTGANTEAF
TRBV5-1	TRBJ2-7	ASSLTSGSYEQY
TRBV7-2	TRBJ1-6	ASSLGRVYNSPLH
TRBV6-1	TRBJ1-1	ASSPDTNTEAF
TRBV5-5	TRBJ2-2	ASSSGLASPNTGELF
TRBV6-5	TRBJ2-1	ASSYLTGGKDEQF
TRBV7-9	TRBJ1-2	ASSLVTLYGYT
TRBV3-1	TRBJ2-1	ASSQARGSEQF
TRBV5-1	TRBJ2-7	ASSPAGYYEQY
TRBV10-3	TRBJ1-2	AISTYVQTYGYT
TRBV5-5	TRBJ1-4	ASSRTGTGYEKLF
TRBV6-2/TRBV6-3	TRBJ2-2	ASRNPGTGVTGELF
TRBV5-1	TRBJ1-3	ASSLEGSGNTIY
TRBV4-1	TRBJ1-5	ASSQVTGQYGNQPQH
TRBV18	TRBJ2-1	ASSPRTGVQYNEQF
TRBV23-1	TRBJ2-3	ASSPQSTDTQY
TRBV3-1	TRBJ1-4	ASSPRAGGTEKLF
TRBV28	TRBJ2-5	ASGYGGSRQTQY
TRBV21-1	TRBJ2-7	ASYPSGGNFLRGSYEQY
TRBV10-2	TRBJ1-6	ASSEIGRTYNSPLH
TRBV6-2/TRBV6-3	TRBJ2-1	ASSPTSGSNEQF
TRBV6-1	TRBJ2-5	ASSGLAGETQY
TRBV24-1	TRBJ1-5	ATSDASQPQH
TRBV16	TRBJ2-1	ASSQSGLSYNEQF
TRBV4-3	TRBJ2-7	ASSQDDGGREQY
TRBV7-6	TRBJ2-7	ASSLGTKSYEQY
TRBV12-3/TRBV12-4	TRBJ2-7	ASSLDGTAYEQY
TRBV11-2	TRBJ1-5	ASSLAGATGPPQH
TRBV5-4	TRBJ2-1	ASSFPRGAGNEQF
TRBV6-8	TRBJ2-2	ASSYGSGPTRATGELF
TRBV18	TRBJ2-1	ASSGTGANEQF
TRBV4-3	TRBJ2-3	ASSQDLAGGPRTQY
TRBV4-2	TRBJ1-6	ASSQETDSPLH
TRBV6-2/TRBV6-3	TRBJ1-5	ASSYQDRFPNQPQH
TRBV30	TRBJ1-6	ACSGILAFNSPLH
TRBV6-2/TRBV6-3	TRBJ1-5	ASSYKADYSNQPQH
TRBV5-5	TRBJ2-3	ASFPGRVGTDTQY
TRBV15	TRBJ2-7	ATSRERAGEYEQY
TRBV27	TRBJ1-5	ASSLQYHSNQPQH
TRBV5-5	TRBJ2-7	ASSLGQKLINYEQY